This TCR beta chain emerged from a study of T cells after posttransplantation cyclophosphamide. Study-wide findings and caveats: Later blood repertoires were often dominated by clones from the donor CD8+ memory compartment. Blood and skin or GI T cell repertoires showed limited TRB overlap.

Sequencing used immunoSEQ multiplex PCR; TCRdb keeps in-frame clones, though not all of them. Recorded here are approximately 24,000 clones, none singletons. Germline V gene sequence: CDR1 KGHSH, CDR2 LQKENI. This CDR3 has 13 amino acids. Trimming shortened V by 3 bases and J by 6 bases, and 10 bases separated the two germline ends. This clone was picked up many times. Its antigen is as yet unknown. Material for sequencing was PBMCs. The chain combines TRBV18 with TRBJ2-3; no clear D. This TCR derives from a man in his forties or fifties in good health, CMV-negative, and a related stem cell transplant donor. The CDR3 DNA reads as TGTGCCAGCTCACCGTTTGTAGAGGATACGCAGTATTTT. Translating gives CASSPFVEDTQYF. Full variable domain (outside the CDR3, taken from reference TRBV18 and TRBJ2-3): NAGVMQNPRHLVRRRGQEARLRCSPMKGHSHVYWYRQLPEEGLKFMVYLQKENIIDESGMPKERFSAEFPKEGPSILRIQQVVRGDSAAYFCASSPFVEDTQYFGPGTRLTVL.